This entry features one T cell receptor beta chain sequence. This receptor's antigen is unknown. Base qualities were left out, and no much larger clone turns up one base away. Reads for this sample came from an Illumina NovaSeq 6000. TCRalpha and TCRbeta cDNA libraries were constructed by 5'RACE with constant-segment primers, with sample barcodes and unique molecular identifiers being introduced. Trizol reagent was used to extract RNA from every sample. Library amplification was performed in two PCR steps, and a second sample barcode and Illumina TruSeq adapters were introduced in the second step. Libraries were sequenced on an Illumina NovaSeq with 2 x 150 bp paired-end reads. In the original analysis: Reads were demultiplexed and collapsed into UMI-guided consensus sequences with migec v1.2.7. Using mixcr v2.1.11, UMI consensuses were aligned to TRA and TRB V and J templates and then assembled into clonotypes. A clonotype was counted as expanded or contracted only if both edgeR and NoisET called the change significant, with noise models trained on biological replicates. For edgeR calls, the cutoffs were a false discovery rate-adjusted p below 0.01 and a log2 fold-change threshold of 1. As an exploratory analysis of dynamics, max-normalized trajectories of the 1000 most abundant clonotypes were examined with PCA combined with hierarchical clustering. Each responding clone was given a CD4 or CD8 phenotype based on the CD4+ and CD8+ repertoires, which had been sequenced separately. The public reads were reprocessed in TCRdb via fastp at Q25 and MiXCR, keeping in-frame beta chains. Records with the same CDR3 protein are collapsed into one entry carrying the most frequent genes and DNA. These V and J calls derive from TCRdb rather than the authors' analysis. The sample table contains around 390,000 distinct CDR3 sequences; only one count was recorded for 15% to 20% of them. The ten most abundant clones make up approximately 21% of the sample.

Ficoll-Paque density gradient centrifugation was used to isolate PBMCs. The source of the sample is a study of T-cell memory formation after mild COVID-19 (dated by TCRdb to the early 2020s). Turning to the overall study: TCR sequence clusters from the two donors were found to be largely donor specific. T-cell clones expanding and contracting after mild COVID-19 in a couple of donors were tracked by longitudinal TCRalpha and TCRbeta repertoire sequencing. Two young, previously healthy adult volunteers, one female and one male, were included in the cohort.

Study-level results and caveats: Only two mild cases were covered by the study, and larger cohorts that include severe cases with pre-infection samples were considered necessary. Contracting CD4+ clones were found mainly in CM and EM memory subsets, while CD8+ clones were enriched in EMRA. From day 15 to 85, contracting clones showed balanced CD4/CD8 phenotypes, whereas a second wave of clones that expanded from day 15 to 37 leaned towards CD4+. Some responding clones were detected in pre-infection memory, suggesting pre-existing cross-reactive memory T cells joined the SARS-CoV-2 response. The second-wave clones that peaked on day 37 were not confirmed to be SARS-CoV-2 specific.

After removal of 7 bases from V and 5 bases from J, the junction retains 9 bases not matched to a gene. The CDR3 numbers 14 residues from cysteine through phenylalanine. CDR3 DNA is the only sequence kept; it has 42 bases, read in frame from the first base. Based on the germline V gene, the CDR1 and CDR2 sequences are SQVTM and ANQGSEA. The origin of this receptor is a man between 18 and 29 years old who had mild COVID-19 (a few samples of this study predate the infection). The sample titles of this study are shuffled in the database, so cell type and time point are left out; the donor was told from shared clones. The rearrangement joined TRBV29-1 to TRBJ2-5, with 11 bases aligning to TRBD2. Sequencing was carried out using PBMCs or a T cell subset sorted from them (not recorded which). The bases are TGCAGCGGGGGGACTAGCGGCCGGGGGGAGACCCAGTACTTC. This sequence encodes CSGGTSGRGETQYF.